The TCR beta chain described here comes from a study of blood T cell repertoires in COVID-19. Study-level information: COVID-19 samples from acute and convalescent phases originated in the United States, Italy and Spain.

The V and J ends lost 0 bases and 6 bases, in that order; junction bases with no gene match: 7. Germline V gene lookup returns CDR1 SGHRS and CDR2 YFSETQ. The length of the CDR3 is 16 residues. Authors' data handling: Estimation of nucleated cell counts relied on the amplification of reference gene primers. Sequenced by immunoSEQ multiplex PCR; TCRdb stores in-frame clones only, minus some. That table gives V, J and clone size, and the DNA gave D and trimming. The table shows 150,000 to 180,000 clones, with approximately 86% occurring only once. Patients of the Seattle cohort, enrolled during active infection, were followed longitudinally.

The V and J genes are TRBV5-1 and TRBJ2-5, with 11 nucleotides matching TRBD2. The sequence came from a man aged 55 to 69 with COVID-19, enrolled during active disease. Material for sequencing was peripheral blood. DNA of the CDR3: TGCGCCAGCAGCTTGGGGCTAGCGGGGGGTCAGAAGACCCAGTACTTC. Protein product: CASSLGLAGGQKTQYF.